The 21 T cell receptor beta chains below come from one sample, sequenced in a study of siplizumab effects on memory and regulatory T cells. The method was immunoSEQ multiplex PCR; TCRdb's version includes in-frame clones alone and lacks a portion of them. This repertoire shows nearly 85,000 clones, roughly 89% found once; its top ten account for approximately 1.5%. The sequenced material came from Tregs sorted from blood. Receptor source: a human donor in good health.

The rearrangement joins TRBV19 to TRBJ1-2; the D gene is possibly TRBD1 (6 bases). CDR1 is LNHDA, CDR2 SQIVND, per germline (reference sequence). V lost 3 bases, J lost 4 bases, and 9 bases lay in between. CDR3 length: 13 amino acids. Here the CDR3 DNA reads TGTGCCAGTAGTATTGGACAGCGCTATGGCTACACCTTC. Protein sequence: CASSIGQRYGYTF.

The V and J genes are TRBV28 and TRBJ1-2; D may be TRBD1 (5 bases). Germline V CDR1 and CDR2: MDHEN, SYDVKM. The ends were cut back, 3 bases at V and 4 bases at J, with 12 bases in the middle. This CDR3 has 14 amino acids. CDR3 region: CASSFRGTVYGYTF. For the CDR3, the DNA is TGTGCCAGCAGTTTCCGGGGGACGGTCTATGGCTACACCTTC.

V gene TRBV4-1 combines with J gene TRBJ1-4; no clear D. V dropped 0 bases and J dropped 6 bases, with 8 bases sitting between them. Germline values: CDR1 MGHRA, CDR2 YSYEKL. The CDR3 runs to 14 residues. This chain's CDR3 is CASSQESRYEKLFF. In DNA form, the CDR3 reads TGCGCCAGCAGCCAAGAGTCCCGGTATGAAAAACTGTTTTTT.

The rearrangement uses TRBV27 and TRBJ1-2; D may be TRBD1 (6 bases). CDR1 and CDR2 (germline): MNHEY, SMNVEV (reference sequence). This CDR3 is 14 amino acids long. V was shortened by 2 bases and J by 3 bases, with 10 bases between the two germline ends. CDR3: CASSLRQADYGYTF. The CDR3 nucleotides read TGTGCCAGCAGTTTAAGACAGGCGGACTATGGCTACACCTTC.

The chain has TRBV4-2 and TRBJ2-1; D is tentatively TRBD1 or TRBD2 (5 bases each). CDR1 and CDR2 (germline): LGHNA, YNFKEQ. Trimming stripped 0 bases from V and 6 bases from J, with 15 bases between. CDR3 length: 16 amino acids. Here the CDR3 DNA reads TGTGCCAGCAGCCAAGAGGGGACCCACGTCGGCAATGAGCAGTTCTTC. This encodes CASSQEGTHVGNEQFF.

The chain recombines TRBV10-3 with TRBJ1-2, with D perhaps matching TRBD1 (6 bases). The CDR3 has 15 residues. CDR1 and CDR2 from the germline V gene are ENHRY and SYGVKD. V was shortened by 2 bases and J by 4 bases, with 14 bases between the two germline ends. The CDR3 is CAISELRQVLYGYTF. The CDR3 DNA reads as TGTGCCATCAGTGAGCTTAGACAGGTCCTCTATGGCTACACCTTC.

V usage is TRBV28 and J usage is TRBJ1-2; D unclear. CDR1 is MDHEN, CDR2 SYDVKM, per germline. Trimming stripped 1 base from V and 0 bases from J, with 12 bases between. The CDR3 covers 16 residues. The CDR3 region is CASSLLYEVANYGYTF. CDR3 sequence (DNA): TGTGCCAGCAGTTTATTATACGAAGTAGCTAACTATGGCTACACCTTC.

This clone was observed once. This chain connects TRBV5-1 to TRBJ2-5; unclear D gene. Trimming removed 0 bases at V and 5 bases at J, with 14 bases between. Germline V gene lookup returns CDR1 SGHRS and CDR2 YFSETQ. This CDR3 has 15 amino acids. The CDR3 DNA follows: TGCGCCAGCAGCTTGGAGTCCGCCAAGGAGGAGACCCAGTACTTC. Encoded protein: CASSLESAKEETQYF. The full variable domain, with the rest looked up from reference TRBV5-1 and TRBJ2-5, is KAGVTQTPRYLIKTRGQQVTLSCSPISGHRSVSWYQQTPGQGLQFLFEYFSETQRNKGNFPGRFSGRQFSNSRSEMNVSTLELGDSALYLCASSLESAKEETQYFGPGTRLLVL.

The CDR3 sequence is CASSTGQGAYTF. The DNA of the CDR3 is TGTGCCAGCAGCACCGGACAGGGTGCCTACACCTTC. J is TRBJ1-2 and V is TRBV6-5; 8 bases match TRBD1. Germline V CDR1 and CDR2: MNHEY, SVGAGI. Trimming removed 6 bases from V and 10 bases from J; junction bases left unmatched: 7. This CDR3 has 12 amino acids.

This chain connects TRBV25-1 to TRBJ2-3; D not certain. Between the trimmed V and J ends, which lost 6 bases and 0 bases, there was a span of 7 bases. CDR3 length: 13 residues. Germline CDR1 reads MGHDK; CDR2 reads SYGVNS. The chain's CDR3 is CASRASSTDTQYF. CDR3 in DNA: TGTGCCAGCAGGGCCAGCAGCACAGATACGCAGTATTTT. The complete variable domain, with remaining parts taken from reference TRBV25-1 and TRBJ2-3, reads EADIYQTPRYLVIGTGKKITLECSQTMGHDKMYWYQQDPGMELHLIHYSYGVNSTEKGDLSSESTVSRIRTEHFPLTLESARPSHTSQYLCASRASSTDTQYFGPGTRLTVL.

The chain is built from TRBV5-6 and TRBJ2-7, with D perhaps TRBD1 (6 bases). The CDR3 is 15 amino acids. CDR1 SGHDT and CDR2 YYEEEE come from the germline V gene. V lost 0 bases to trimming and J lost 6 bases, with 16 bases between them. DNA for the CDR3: TGTGCCAGCAGCTTGGCCGGGACACCTTCTGCCGAGCAGTACTTC. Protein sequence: CASSLAGTPSAEQYF. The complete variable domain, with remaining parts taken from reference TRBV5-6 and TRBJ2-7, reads DAGVTQSPTHLIKTRGQQVTLRCSPKSGHDTVSWYQQALGQGPQFIFQYYEEEERQRGNFPDRFSGHQFPNYSSELNVNALLLGDSALYLCASSLAGTPSAEQYFGPGTRLTVT.

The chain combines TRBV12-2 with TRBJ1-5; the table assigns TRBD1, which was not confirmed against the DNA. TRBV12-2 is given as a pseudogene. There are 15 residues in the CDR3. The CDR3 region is CASRPDRESNQPQHF. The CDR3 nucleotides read TGTGCAAGTCGTCCCGACAGGGAGAGCAATCAGCCCCAGCATTTT.

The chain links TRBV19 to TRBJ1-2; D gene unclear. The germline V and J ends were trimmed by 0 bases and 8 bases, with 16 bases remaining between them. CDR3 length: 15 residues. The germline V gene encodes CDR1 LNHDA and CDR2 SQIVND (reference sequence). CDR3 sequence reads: CASSIDVRVARGYTF. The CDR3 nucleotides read TGTGCCAGTAGTATAGATGTGCGCGTGGCACGGGGCTACACCTTC.

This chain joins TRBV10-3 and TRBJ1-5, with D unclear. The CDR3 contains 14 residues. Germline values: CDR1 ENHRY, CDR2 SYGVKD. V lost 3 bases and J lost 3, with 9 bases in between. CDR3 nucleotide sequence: TGTGCCATCAGTGACGTTAGGTTCAATCAGCCCCAGCATTTT. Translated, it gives CAISDVRFNQPQHF.

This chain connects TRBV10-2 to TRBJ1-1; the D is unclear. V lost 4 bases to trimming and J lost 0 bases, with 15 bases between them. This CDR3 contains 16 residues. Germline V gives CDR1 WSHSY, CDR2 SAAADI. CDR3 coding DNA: TGCGCCAGCAGTGCTGTCGTGAACTTCATGAACACTGAAGCTTTCTTT. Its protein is CASSAVVNFMNTEAFF.

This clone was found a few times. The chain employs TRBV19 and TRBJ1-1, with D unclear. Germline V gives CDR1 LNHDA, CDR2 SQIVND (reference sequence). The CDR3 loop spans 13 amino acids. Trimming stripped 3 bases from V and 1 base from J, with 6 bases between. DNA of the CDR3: TGTGCCAGTAGTATCCGGGGGAACACTGAAGCTTTCTTT. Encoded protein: CASSIRGNTEAFF.

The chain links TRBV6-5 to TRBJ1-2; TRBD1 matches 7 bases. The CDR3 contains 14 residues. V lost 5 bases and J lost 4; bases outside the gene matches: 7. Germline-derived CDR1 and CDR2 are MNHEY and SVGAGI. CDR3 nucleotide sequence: TGTGCCAGCAGTAACCGACAGGGTCTCTATGGCTACACCTTC. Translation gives CASSNRQGLYGYTF.

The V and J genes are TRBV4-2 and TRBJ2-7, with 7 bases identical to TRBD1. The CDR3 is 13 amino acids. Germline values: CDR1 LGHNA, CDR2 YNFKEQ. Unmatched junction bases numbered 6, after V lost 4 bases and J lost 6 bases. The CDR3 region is CASSPNQGVEQYF. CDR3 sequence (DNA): TGTGCCAGCAGCCCCAACCAGGGGGTCGAGCAGTACTTC.

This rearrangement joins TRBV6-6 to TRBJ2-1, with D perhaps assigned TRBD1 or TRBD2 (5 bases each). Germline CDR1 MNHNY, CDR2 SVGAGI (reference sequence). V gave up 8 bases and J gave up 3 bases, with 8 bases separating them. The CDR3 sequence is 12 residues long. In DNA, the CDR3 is TGTGCCAGCGGGGGTTTCTACAATGAGCAGTTCTTC. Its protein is CASGGFYNEQFF.

CDR3 amino acids: CASSLGGSGELFF. The CDR3 nucleotides are TGTGCCAGCAGCTTAGGAGGATCCGGGGAGCTGTTTTTT. The V call is TRBV13, the J call TRBJ2-2; D is unresolved. The CDR3 has 13 amino acids. The V gene's germline CDR1 is PRHDT and CDR2 FYEKMQ (reference sequence). V lost 0 bases to trimming and J lost 6 bases, with 5 bases between them.

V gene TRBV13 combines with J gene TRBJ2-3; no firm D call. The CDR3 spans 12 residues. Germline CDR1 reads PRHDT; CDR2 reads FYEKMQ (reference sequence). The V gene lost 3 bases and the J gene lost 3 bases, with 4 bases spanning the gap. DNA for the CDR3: TGTGCCAGCAGCTTCCGGACAGATACGCAGTATTTT. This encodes CASSFRTDTQYF.